The T cell receptor (beta chain) described here comes from a study of glioma-infiltrating T cells. Amplification of TCR alpha and beta CDR3 regions from RNA used iRepertoire nested multiplex PCR. TCRdb reprocessed the multiplex PCR reads via MiXCR and lists one record per CDR3 protein. The data hold roughly 100,000 distinct CDR3 sequences, with 29% observed a single time. Germline CDR1 SNHLY, CDR2 FYNNEI. V shed 4 bases and J 1 base; nucleotides not matched to a gene: 4. This CDR3 region has 16 residues. The sequence was collected from a human donor with low-grade glioma or glioblastoma, undergoing nonglioma brain surgery, or in good health (not recorded which). The sample taken for sequencing was glioma tissue, nonneoplastic brain tissue, or PBMCs (not recorded which). The gene calls are TRBV2 and TRBJ2-7, with 13 bases that match TRBD2. The chain's CDR3 is CASSGTSGGPSYEQYF. CDR3 nucleotides: TGTGCCAGCAGTGGGACTAGCGGGGGCCCGTCCTACGAGCAGTACTTC.